This T cell receptor (beta chain) was observed in a study of cytomegalovirus exposure and HLA in healthy donors. General observations from the study: A list of approximately 160 TCR beta chains associated with cytomegalovirus was given.

Germline loops: CDR1 SNHLY, CDR2 FYNNEI. CDR3 length: 14 residues. V lost 4 bases to trimming and J lost 6 bases; unmatched junction nucleotides: 4. As to this clone: Its antigen remains unidentified.

In the PCR, 60 Vbeta and 13 Jbeta primers were used. Here immunoSEQ multiplex PCR was the method, and the copy in TCRdb shows in-frame clones only, minus some. Among approximately 27,000 clones listed, 62% were seen once. Nominal health characterized the donors when sampled, though unrecorded immune exposures were likely. The chain carries TRBV2 and TRBJ1-5; TRBD1 matches at 9 bases. Input material: PBMCs. This receptor was taken from a male donor in good health and CMV-seropositive. The CDR3 loop is CASSVDRGPQPQHF. CDR3 nucleotide sequence: TGTGCCAGCAGTGTGGACAGGGGCCCTCAGCCCCAGCATTTT.